This T cell receptor (beta chain) was observed in a study of cytomegalovirus exposure and HLA in healthy donors. In the case of this clone: Its antigen is as yet unknown.

The study ran its PCR with 60 Vbeta and 13 Jbeta primers. Method: immunoSEQ multiplex PCR; TCRdb's copy keeps in-frame clones and lacks some. The sample has approximately 140,000 clones, 75% to 85% seen once; the top ten hold almost 6%. Study-level results: In a later analysis, TCR beta V- and J-gene trimming was associated with a missense DCLRE1C variant. CMV serostatus was the only immune exposure information that was available.

The CDR3 consists of 14 residues. Germline loops: CDR1 MNHEY, CDR2 SMNVEV (reference sequence). V lost 7 bases, J lost 2 bases, and 6 bases stayed unmatched. The receptor was isolated from a woman in her thirties or forties in good health and CMV-seropositive. The sequencing sample was made of PBMCs. The chain combines TRBV27 with TRBJ2-3, with 7 bases identical to TRBD1. The CDR3 coding sequence is TGTGCCAGCACCCAGGGACAGATCACAGATACGCAGTATTTT. Its protein product is CASTQGQITDTQYF.